The 20 T cell receptor beta chains listed next were all sequenced from one sample in a study of blood T cell repertoires in COVID-19. TCRdb's table, derived via immunoSEQ multiplex PCR, lists solely in-frame clones and lacks some. The data hold about 210,000 clones, with approximately 89% observed a single time. The sample was peripheral blood. These receptors were obtained from a woman aged 35 to 49 with acute or convalescent COVID-19.

The V gene is TRBV5-1, the J gene TRBJ2-6; TRBD1 matches at 9 bases. With 8 bases clipped from V and 0 bases from J, the junction kept 6 bases outside the gene matches. Germline CDR1 reads SGHRS; CDR2 reads YFSETQ. This CDR3 comprises 16 residues. CDR3 nucleotide sequence: TGCGCCAGAGTCACAGGGGGCTACTCTGGGGCCAACGTCCTGACTTTC. Translated, it gives CARVTGGYSGANVLTF.

The chain is built from TRBV6-6 and TRBJ1-2, with D perhaps TRBD1 (6 bases). This CDR3 is 15 amino acids long. The germline V gene encodes CDR1 MNHNY and CDR2 SVGAGI (reference sequence). Trimming stripped 7 bases from V and 2 bases from J, with 17 bases between. The CDR3 spells CASIYGGPLNYGYTF. In nucleotides, the CDR3 is TGTGCCAGCATCTACGGGGGGCCCTTGAACTATGGCTACACCTTC.

The J gene is TRBJ1-1, the V gene TRBV6-5; D gene uncertain. Trimming stripped 3 bases from V and 3 bases from J, with 17 bases between. The CDR3 sequence is 16 residues long. Per the germline V gene, CDR1 is MNHEY and CDR2 is SVGAGI. For the CDR3, the DNA is TGTGCCAGCAGTTATCCAATCGGGAGCTGGGACACTGAAGCTTTCTTT. Residues: CASSYPIGSWDTEAFF.

J is TRBJ1-2 and V is TRBV12-3 or TRBV12-4, with a tentative D call TRBD1 (5 bases). This CDR3 contains 13 residues. Between the trimmed V and J ends, which lost 4 bases and 1 base, there was a span of 7 bases. CDR3 nucleotide sequence: TGTGCCAGCAGTTACAGGTATAACTATGGCTACACCTTC. Protein: CASSYRYNYGYTF.

V and J are TRBV7-9 and TRBJ2-1, with 9 bases identical to TRBD1. The CDR3 loop spans 14 amino acids. Germline trimming cut 8 bases from V and 3 bases from J; bases unmatched to any gene: 5. CDR1 is SEHNR and CDR2 is FQNEAQ in the germline V gene (reference sequence). CDR3 in DNA: TGTGCCAGCGAGGGGACAGGGCACTACAATGAGCAGTTCTTC. This codes for CASEGTGHYNEQFF. Full variable domain (outside the CDR3, taken from reference TRBV7-9 and TRBJ2-1): DTGVSQNPRHKITKRGQNVTFRCDPISEHNRLYWYRQTLGQGPEFLTYFQNEAQLEKSRLLSDRFSAERPKGSFSTLEIQRTEQGDSAMYLCASEGTGHYNEQFFGPGTRLTVL.

The V gene is TRBV6-6, the J gene TRBJ1-2; a possible D gene is TRBD1 (5 bases). Germline lookup yields CDR1 MNHNY and CDR2 SVGAGI (reference sequence). V lost 2 bases, J lost 7 bases, and 11 bases lay in between. The CDR3 has 13 residues. CDR3 region: CASSYVTGSGYTF. The CDR3 nucleotides read TGTGCCAGCAGTTACGTCACAGGATCTGGCTACACCTTC.

This chain joins TRBV9 and TRBJ2-3; perhaps TRBD1 as D (5 bases). In germline, CDR1 is SGDLS, CDR2 YYNGEE. The CDR3 runs to 15 residues. The V end was cut by 2 bases, the J end by 3 bases, with 13 bases between. CDR3 nucleotide sequence: TGTGCCAGCAGCGTTTGGCAGGGTGGAACAGATACGCAGTATTTT. Its translation is CASSVWQGGTDTQYF.

The V and J genes are TRBV5-1 and TRBJ2-1; 7 nucleotides match TRBD1. V trimming: 4 bases; J trimming: 2 bases; junction bases outside the gene matches: 9. CDR3 length: 16 residues. Germline CDR1 SGHRS, CDR2 YFSETQ. Written as DNA, the CDR3 is TGCGCCAGCAGCCCACGACAGGGATTAACCTACAATGAGCAGTTCTTC. Encoded protein: CASSPRQGLTYNEQFF.

The chain combines TRBV4-1 with TRBJ2-1, with a tentative D call TRBD1 (6 bases). The length of the CDR3 is 18 residues. V was shortened by 0 bases and J by 9 bases, with 24 bases between the two germline ends. Germline V gene sequence: CDR1 MGHRA, CDR2 YSYEKL. CDR3 sequence (DNA): TGCGCCAGCAGCCAAGATTACACTCACGTGGGGGCGCAGGTTGAGCAGTTCTTC. Its translation is CASSQDYTHVGAQVEQFF.

The chain uses TRBV6-5 and TRBJ1-5, with TRBD1 matching 9 bases. This CDR3 comprises 15 residues. The germline CDR1 and CDR2 sequences are MNHEY and SVGAGI. V trimming: 5 bases; J trimming: 4 bases; junction bases outside the gene matches: 6. The CDR3 sequence is CASSQTGGRNQPQHF. CDR3 bases: TGTGCCAGCAGTCAAACAGGGGGCCGAAATCAGCCCCAGCATTTT.

The count of this clone is one. The rearrangement joins TRBV7-8 to TRBJ1-5; no definite D call. CDR3 length: 13 residues. V lost 5 bases and J lost 5, with 10 bases in between. Germline CDR1 is SGHVS and CDR2 is FQNEAQ. This CDR3 is CASSRSYDQPQHF. Here the CDR3 DNA reads TGTGCCAGCAGCCGGAGTTATGATCAGCCCCAGCATTTT.

The genes are TRBV28 and TRBJ2-7; 8 nucleotides line up with TRBD1. The CDR3 extends over 13 amino acids. Germline V gene data show CDR1 as MDHEN and CDR2 as SYDVKM. V lost 5 bases to trimming and J lost 5 bases; unmatched junction nucleotides: 5. The CDR3 region has the DNA TGTGCCAGCAGTCCATCGACAGGGGACGAGCAGTACGTC. Amino acid sequence: CASSPSTGDEQYV.

The sample holds one count of this clone. The chain has TRBV7-7 and TRBJ2-7, with a tentative D call TRBD1 (8 bases). From germline, CDR1 is SSHAT and CDR2 FNYEAQ (reference sequence). The CDR3 contains 20 residues. Trimming removed 5 bases from V and 3 bases from J, with 32 bases in between. CDR3 nucleotides: TGTGCCAGCAGCCGCCCACGGGGGGAGACAGGGGTGATCGGTGGCTACGAGCAGTACGTC. Encoded protein: CASSRPRGETGVIGGYEQYV.

The V gene is TRBV5-8, the J gene TRBJ1-2, with 8 positions matching TRBD1. The CDR3 length is 17 residues. Per the germline V gene, CDR1 is SGHTS and CDR2 is YDEGEE. The ends lost 3 bases at V and 0 bases at J; junction bases unmatched: 10. The CDR3 DNA follows: TGTGCCAGCAGCTCCCGGGACAGGTTGACCCCTAACTATGGCTACACCTTC. It translates to CASSSRDRLTPNYGYTF.

This chain connects TRBV12-3 or TRBV12-4 to TRBJ1-5; D not resolved. The CDR3 is made up of 13 amino acids. The ends were cut back, 5 bases at V and 1 base at J, with 6 bases in the middle. This chain's CDR3 is CASSEYSNQPQHF. The CDR3 DNA is TGTGCCAGCAGTGAGTACAGCAATCAGCCCCAGCATTTT.

The chain couples TRBV6-5 to TRBJ2-1; unclear D gene. V lost 4 bases, J lost 5 bases, and 9 bases lay in between. This CDR3 has 13 residues. CDR1 is MNHEY and CDR2 is SVGAGI in the germline V gene. DNA of the CDR3: TGTGCCAGCAGTTCCCCTCGGGACAATGAGCAGTTCTTC. Translated, it gives CASSSPRDNEQFF.

The J gene is TRBJ2-3, the V gene TRBV5-4; 8 nucleotides line up with TRBD2. The CDR3 sequence is 16 residues long. Germline V CDR1 and CDR2: SGHNT, YYREEE (reference sequence). With 5 bases clipped from V and 5 bases from J, the junction kept 13 bases outside the gene matches. The DNA for the CDR3 is TGTGCCAGCAGTGAAACGCCGGGACGGGGGGGAGATACGCAGTATTTT. As protein: CASSETPGRGGDTQYF.

This clone was observed a few times. The gene calls are TRBV4-1 and TRBJ1-2; unclear D gene. CDR1 and CDR2 (germline): MGHRA, YSYEKL. V lost 0 bases and J 3 bases, leaving 17 bases between the germline ends. CDR3 length: 17 amino acids. The DNA of the CDR3 is TGCGCCAGCAGCCAAGAACAGTGGGTTTGGCAGGACTATGGCTACACCTTC. Its protein is CASSQEQWVWQDYGYTF.

The chain carries TRBV6-1 and TRBJ1-2, with 8 bases matching TRBD1. The CDR3 consists of 14 residues. V gave up 2 bases and J gave up 6 bases; unmatched junction bases: 5. Per the germline V gene, CDR1 is MNHNS and CDR2 is SASEGT. The DNA of the CDR3 is TGTGCCAGCAGTGAAAAGGTCAGGGGGCATGGCTACACCTTC. Translating it yields CASSEKVRGHGYTF.

A word on this clone: Germline is not matched at one junction end, which may reflect a read error. The chain combines TRBV2 with TRBJ1-2; D is possibly TRBD1 (6 bases). The germline gives CDR1 SNHLY, CDR2 FYNNEI. This CDR3 is 11 amino acids long. CDR3 DNA: TGTGCCAGCAGATTTCAGGGGAGGGGGTACTTC. It translates to CASRFQGRGYF.